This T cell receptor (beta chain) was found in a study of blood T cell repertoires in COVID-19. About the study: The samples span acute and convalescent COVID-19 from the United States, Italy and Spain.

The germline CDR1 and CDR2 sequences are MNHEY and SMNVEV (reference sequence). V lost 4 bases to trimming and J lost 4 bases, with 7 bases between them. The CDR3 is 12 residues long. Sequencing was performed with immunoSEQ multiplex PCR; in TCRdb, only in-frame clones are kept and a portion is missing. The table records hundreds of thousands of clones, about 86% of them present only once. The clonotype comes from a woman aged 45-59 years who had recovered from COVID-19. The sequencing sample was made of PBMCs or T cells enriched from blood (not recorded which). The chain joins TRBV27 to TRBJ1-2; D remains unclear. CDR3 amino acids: CASSSRSYGYTF. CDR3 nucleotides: TGTGCCAGCAGTTCCCGGAGCTATGGCTACACCTTC.